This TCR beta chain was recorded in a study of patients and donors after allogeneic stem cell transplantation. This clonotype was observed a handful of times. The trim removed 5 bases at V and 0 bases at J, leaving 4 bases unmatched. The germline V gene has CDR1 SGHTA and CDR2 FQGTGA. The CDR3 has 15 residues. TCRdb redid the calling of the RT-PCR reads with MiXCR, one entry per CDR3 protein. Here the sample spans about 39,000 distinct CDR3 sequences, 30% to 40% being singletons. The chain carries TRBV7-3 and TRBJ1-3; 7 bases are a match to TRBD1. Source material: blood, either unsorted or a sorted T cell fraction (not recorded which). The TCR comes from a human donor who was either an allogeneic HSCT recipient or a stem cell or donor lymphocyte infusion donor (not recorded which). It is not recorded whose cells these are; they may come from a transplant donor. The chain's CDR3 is CASSPGTASGNTIYF. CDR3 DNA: TGTGCCAGCAGCCCAGGGACAGCCTCTGGAAACACCATATATTTT. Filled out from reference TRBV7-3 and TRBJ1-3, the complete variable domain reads GAGVSQTPSNKVTEKGKYVELRCDPISGHTALYWYRQSLGQGPEFLIYFQGTGAADDSGLPNDRFFAVRPEGSVSTLKIQRTERGDSAVYLCASSPGTASGNTIYFGEGSWLTVV.